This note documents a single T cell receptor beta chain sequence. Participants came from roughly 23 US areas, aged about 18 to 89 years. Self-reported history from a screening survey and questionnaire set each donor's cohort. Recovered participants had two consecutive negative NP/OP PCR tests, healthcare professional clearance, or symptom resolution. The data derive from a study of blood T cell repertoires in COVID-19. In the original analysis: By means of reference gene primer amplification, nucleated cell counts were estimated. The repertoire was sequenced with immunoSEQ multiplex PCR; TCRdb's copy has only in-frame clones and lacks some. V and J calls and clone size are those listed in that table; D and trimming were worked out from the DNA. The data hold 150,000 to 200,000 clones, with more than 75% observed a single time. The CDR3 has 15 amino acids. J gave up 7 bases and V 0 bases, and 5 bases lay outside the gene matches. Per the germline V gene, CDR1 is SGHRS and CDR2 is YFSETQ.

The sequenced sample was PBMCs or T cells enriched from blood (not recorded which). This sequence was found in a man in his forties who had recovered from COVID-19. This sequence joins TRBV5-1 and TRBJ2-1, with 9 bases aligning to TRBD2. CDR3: CASSLAAGGLNEQFF. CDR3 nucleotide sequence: TGCGCCAGCAGCTTGGCGGCGGGGGGGCTTAATGAGCAGTTCTTC.